This TCR beta chain was captured in a study of neoadjuvant nivolumab and ipilimumab in lung cancer. Study context: Nivolumab 3 mg/kg was given days 1, 15 and 29, plus ipilimumab 1 mg/kg day 1 in combination. Whole-study findings and limits: Resected tumors had greater TCR richness and clonality than uninvolved lung. Resected-tumor TCR richness correlated positively with pretherapy blood richness. Only two of four nivolumab-treated tumors gained richness and clonality by surgery.

Assay used: immunoSEQ multiplex PCR; TCRdb lists only in-frame clones, some missing. The sample lists 9,500 to 10,000 clones, about 81% occurring once. V was pared by 0 bases and J by 1 base, with 8 bases between. This CDR3 is built from 15 residues. In germline, CDR1 is SGHRS, CDR2 YFSETQ. A remark on this clone: Its specificity is not known.

The V gene is TRBV5-1, the J gene TRBJ1-5, with unresolved D. This receptor was identified in an adult with non-small cell lung cancer. The sample here was peripheral blood, taken before neoadjuvant nivolumab, alone or with ipilimumab. CDR3 coding DNA: TGCGCCAGCAGCTTGGATGGCAGAAGCAATCAGCCCCAGCATTTT. Translated, it gives CASSLDGRSNQPQHF.